The rows below give T cell receptor beta chains drawn from one sample of a study of blood T cell repertoires in COVID-19. Repertoires were generated with immunoSEQ multiplex PCR, while TCRdb's copy carries only in-frame clones and drops some. The data show about 190,000 clones, about three quarters seen once. Sequenced material: peripheral blood. The receptor source for this set is a woman in her 70s with acute or convalescent COVID-19. Each CDR3 is given without its conserved first and last residue. The order of the fields is V gene, J gene, CDR3 protein.

TRBV3-1/TRBV3-2	TRBJ2-1	ASSQGLAGHEQF
TRBV5-1	TRBJ2-7	ASSSLAGGAPYEQY
TRBV7-3	TRBJ2-5	ASSLTGVGGETQY
TRBV7-2	TRBJ2-5	ASSFSGGTLGETQY
TRBV5-8	TRBJ1-2	ASSQGLLHLGYT
TRBV5-4	TRBJ2-7	ASSSTSAPYEQY
TRBV9	TRBJ2-5	ASSPLGGHQETQY
TRBV29-1	TRBJ1-1	SVRPDSYTEAF
TRBV29-1	TRBJ2-1	SDRSETYNEQF
TRBV5-6	TRBJ2-4	ASSLTSGSVNIQY
TRBV7-2	TRBJ1-1	ASSSIGQGRSNTEAF
TRBV19	TRBJ2-2	ASSRGQGTGELF
TRBV5-1	TRBJ1-4	ASSSLGREINEKLF
TRBV6-5	TRBJ2-7	ASSSHRDISYEQY
TRBV7-3	TRBJ2-1	ASSSTGTANNEQF
TRBV30	TRBJ2-2	AWDGLAVNTGELF
TRBV7-2	TRBJ2-7	ASSSGGLAEGYEQY
TRBV7-2	TRBJ2-7	ASSFQGAGLGAEQY
TRBV5-5	TRBJ1-2	ASSLDLNRGRGYT
TRBV13	TRBJ1-5	ASSKRQGRDQPQH
TRBV7-8	TRBJ1-2	ASSLAQGIYGYT
TRBV6-5	TRBJ2-1	ASSYGTGGFNEQF
TRBV19	TRBJ1-1	ASSTQGTMGGYTEAF
TRBV6-6	TRBJ1-6	ASSYFAGDRGSPLH
TRBV3-1/TRBV3-2	TRBJ1-1	ASSQVIEESEAF